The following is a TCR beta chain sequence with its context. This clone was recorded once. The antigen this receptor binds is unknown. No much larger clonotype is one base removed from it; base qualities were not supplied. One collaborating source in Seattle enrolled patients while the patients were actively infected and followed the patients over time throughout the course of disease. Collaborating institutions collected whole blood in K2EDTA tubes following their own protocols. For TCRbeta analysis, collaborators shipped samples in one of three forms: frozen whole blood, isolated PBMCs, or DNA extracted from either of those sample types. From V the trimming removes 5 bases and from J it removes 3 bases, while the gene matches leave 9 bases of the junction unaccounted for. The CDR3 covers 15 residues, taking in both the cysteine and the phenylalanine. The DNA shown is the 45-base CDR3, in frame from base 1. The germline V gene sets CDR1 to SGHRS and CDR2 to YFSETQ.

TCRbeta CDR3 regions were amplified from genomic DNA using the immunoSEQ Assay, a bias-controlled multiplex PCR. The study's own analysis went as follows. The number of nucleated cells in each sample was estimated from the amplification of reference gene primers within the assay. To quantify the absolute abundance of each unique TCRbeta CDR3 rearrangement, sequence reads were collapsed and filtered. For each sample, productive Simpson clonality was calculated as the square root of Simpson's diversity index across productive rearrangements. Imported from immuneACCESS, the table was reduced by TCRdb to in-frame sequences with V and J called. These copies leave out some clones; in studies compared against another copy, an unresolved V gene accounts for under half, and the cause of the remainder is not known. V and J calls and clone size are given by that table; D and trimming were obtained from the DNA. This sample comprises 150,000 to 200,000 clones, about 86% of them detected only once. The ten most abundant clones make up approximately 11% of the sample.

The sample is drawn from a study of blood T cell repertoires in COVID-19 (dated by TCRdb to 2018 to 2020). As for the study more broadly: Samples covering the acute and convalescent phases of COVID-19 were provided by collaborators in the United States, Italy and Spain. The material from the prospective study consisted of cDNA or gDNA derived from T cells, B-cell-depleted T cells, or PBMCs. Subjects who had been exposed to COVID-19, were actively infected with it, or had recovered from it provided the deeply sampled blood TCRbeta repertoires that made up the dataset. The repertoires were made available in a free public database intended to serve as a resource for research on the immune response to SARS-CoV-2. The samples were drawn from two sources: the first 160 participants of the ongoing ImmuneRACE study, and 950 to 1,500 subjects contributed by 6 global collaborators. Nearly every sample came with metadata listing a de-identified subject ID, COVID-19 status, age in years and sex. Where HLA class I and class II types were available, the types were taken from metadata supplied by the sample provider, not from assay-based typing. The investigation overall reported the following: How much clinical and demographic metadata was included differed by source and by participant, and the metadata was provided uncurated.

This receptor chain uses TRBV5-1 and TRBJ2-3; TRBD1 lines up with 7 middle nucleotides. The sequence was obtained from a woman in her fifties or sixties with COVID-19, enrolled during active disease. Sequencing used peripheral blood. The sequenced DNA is TGCGCCAGCAGTAGCTATCGGACAGGAACAGATACGCAGTATTTT. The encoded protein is CASSSYRTGTDTQYF.